Shown below are 29 T cell receptor beta chains from a single sample sequenced in a study of cytomegalovirus exposure and HLA in healthy donors. The primer mix had 60 Vbeta and 13 Jbeta primers. Measured with immunoSEQ multiplex PCR; TCRdb has only the in-frame clones, and not every one. This repertoire includes some 150,000 clones. The sequencing input was PBMCs. The receptors stem from a man in his forties in good health and CMV-seronegative.

The chain employs TRBV28 and TRBJ2-1; D gene uncertain. In germline, CDR1 is MDHEN, CDR2 SYDVKM. The CDR3 extends over 14 amino acids. V was shortened by 2 bases and J by 2 bases, with 7 bases between the two germline ends. CDR3 sequence reads: CASSLAQTYNEQFF. In nucleotides, the CDR3 is TGTGCCAGCAGTTTAGCACAAACCTACAATGAGCAGTTCTTC.

On this clone itself: One end of the junction varies from germline; a read error may be responsible. The rearrangement links TRBV5-1 to TRBJ2-7; 12 nucleotides align to TRBD2. Per germline, CDR1 SGHRS and CDR2 YFSETQ. The CDR3 totals 14 residues. The CDR3 DNA is TGCGCCAGCAGCTTGGGACTAGCGGGGGACCCCGGGGACTTC. It is translated as CASSLGLAGDPGDF.

The gene calls are TRBV6-1 and TRBJ1-5; D unresolved. The CDR3 has 14 amino acids. Trimming took 7 bases from V and 1 from J, leaving 11 bases between them. Germline lookup yields CDR1 MNHNS and CDR2 SASEGT. In DNA form, the CDR3 reads TGTGCCAGCATGTGGGCCCAAAGCAATCAGCCCCAGCATTTT. It specifies CASMWAQSNQPQHF.

The chain recombines TRBV12-5 with TRBJ1-2; D is possibly TRBD1 (5 bases). The CDR3 extends over 13 amino acids. Germline V gives CDR1 LGHNT, CDR2 FRNRAP. The V end lost 2 bases, the J end lost 3 bases, and 7 bases lay between the germline ends. The chain's CDR3 is CASGLSRDYGYTF. In nucleotides, the CDR3 is TGTGCTAGTGGTTTGTCCAGGGACTATGGCTACACCTTC.

The chain combines TRBV9 with TRBJ1-5, with TRBD1 identical over 7 bases. CDR1 is SGDLS, CDR2 YYNGEE, per germline. There are 17 residues in the CDR3. V lost 1 base, J lost 2 bases, and 9 bases stayed unmatched. DNA of the CDR3: TGTGCCAGCAGCGTACCAACAGGGGAGAGGGGCAATCAGCCCCAGCATTTT. It codes for CASSVPTGERGNQPQHF.

The V gene is TRBV7-2, the J gene TRBJ1-5; D remains unclear. Germline assignment: CDR1 SGHTA and CDR2 FQGNSA. This CDR3 has 12 amino acids. Trimming stripped 2 bases from V and 7 bases from J, with 6 bases between. The chain's CDR3 is CASSLPMQPQHF. In DNA, the CDR3 is TGTGCCAGCAGCTTACCTATGCAGCCCCAGCATTTT. Full variable domain (outside the CDR3, taken from reference TRBV7-2 and TRBJ1-5): GAGVSQSPSNKVTEKGKDVELRCDPISGHTALYWYRQSLGQGLEFLIYFQGNSAPDKSGLPSDRFSAERTGGSVSTLTIQRTQQEDSAVYLCASSLPMQPQHFGDGTRLSIL.

CDR3 DNA sequence: TGTGCCAGCAGCGTAGGAAGCGGGGCATCCTACGAGCAGTACTTC. Translated, it gives CASSVGSGASYEQYF. The chain couples TRBV9 to TRBJ2-5; 7 nucleotides line up with TRBD2. The better agreement between TRBJ2-7 and the DNA end casts doubt on the J call. The CDR3 totals 15 residues. The germline V gene encodes CDR1 SGDLS and CDR2 YYNGEE.

The chain employs TRBV7-2 and TRBJ2-1, with D possibly matching TRBD2 (6 bases). CDR1 SGHTA and CDR2 FQGNSA come from the germline V gene. Trimming left V 4 bases short and J 6 bases short, with 13 bases between. CDR3 size: 14 residues. CDR3 sequence: CASSSGLLPNEQFF. CDR3 DNA sequence: TGTGCCAGCAGCTCGGGACTCCTTCCCAATGAGCAGTTCTTC.

Details on this clone: Other nucleotide sequences in the sample specify the same CDR3. This CDR3 is CASRTGGDTQYF. CDR3 nucleotides: TGTGCCAGCAGGACAGGGGGAGATACGCAGTATTTT. V usage is TRBV2 and J usage is TRBJ2-3; 9 bases map to TRBD1. The V segment lost 6 bases and the J segment 5 bases; nucleotides outside the gene matches: 0. The CDR3 is made up of 12 amino acids. Germline V CDR1 and CDR2: SNHLY, FYNNEI. The full variable domain, in which reference TRBV2 and TRBJ2-3 provide the parts outside the CDR3, is EPEVTQTPSHQVTQMGQEVILRCVPISNHLYFYWYRQILGQKVEFLVSFYNNEISEKSEIFDDQFSVERPDGSNFTLKIRSTKLEDSAMYFCASRTGGDTQYFGPGTRLTVL.

In regard to this clone: Different DNA sequences within this sample yield the same CDR3. The chain carries TRBV7-2 and TRBJ1-4, with a tentative D call TRBD1 (6 bases). The V gene's germline CDR1 is SGHTA and CDR2 FQGNSA. The ends were cut back, 5 bases at V and 8 bases at J, with 12 bases in the middle. The CDR3 length is 13 residues. CDR3 nucleotides: TGTGCCAGCAGCCTCAGGGGTAGCGAAAAACTGTTTTTT. Translated: CASSLRGSEKLFF. Full variable domain (remainder filled in from reference TRBV7-2 and TRBJ1-4): GAGVSQSPSNKVTEKGKDVELRCDPISGHTALYWYRQSLGQGLEFLIYFQGNSAPDKSGLPSDRFSAERTGGSVSTLTIQRTQQEDSAVYLCASSLRGSEKLFFGSGTQLSVL.

The genes are TRBV10-3 and TRBJ2-7; TRBD1 matches 11 bases. CDR1 is ENHRY, CDR2 SYGVKD, per germline. V was clipped by 7 bases and J by 5 bases; unmatched bases: 7. The CDR3 sequence is 14 residues long. In nucleotides, the CDR3 is TGTGCCATCACCCCGGGACAGGGGGGAGACGAGCAGTACTTC. It translates to CAITPGQGGDEQYF.

The chain couples TRBV7-8 to TRBJ1-1; tentative D call: TRBD1 (5 bases). This CDR3 comprises 15 residues. Looked up from germline, CDR1 is SGHVS and CDR2 is FQNEAQ. Trimming pared 4 bases from V and 0 bases from J, leaving 12 bases between. In DNA form, the CDR3 reads TGTGCCAGCAGCTCTAAGACAGTCATGAACACTGAAGCTTTCTTT. The encoded protein is CASSSKTVMNTEAFF.

The chain has TRBV10-3 and TRBJ2-1; possible D gene TRBD2, 6 bases. Per the germline V gene, CDR1 is ENHRY and CDR2 is SYGVKD. Trimming stripped 8 bases from V and 7 bases from J, with 12 bases between. This CDR3 is 12 amino acids long. Here the CDR3 reads CAIHTGGNEQFF. CDR3 coding DNA: TGTGCCATCCATACTGGGGGGAATGAGCAGTTCTTC.

A word on this clone: The sample has other DNA sequences that encode this CDR3 too. V is TRBV4-1 and J is TRBJ1-5; no definite D call. The V gene's germline CDR1 is MGHRA and CDR2 YSYEKL. Trimming removed 0 bases from V and 4 bases from J, with 10 bases in between. CDR3 length: 15 residues. Here the CDR3 reads CASSQDGGGNQPQHF. As DNA, the CDR3 is TGCGCCAGCAGCCAAGATGGAGGAGGAAATCAGCCCCAGCATTTT.

CDR3 in DNA: TGTGCCAGCAGCTTAGAATCCAGGGCCTCCAAGTCGTCCAAAGAGACCCAGTACTTC. Protein sequence: CASSLESRASKSSKETQYF. The V call is TRBV7-2, the J call TRBJ2-5; a weak D match, TRBD1 (5 bases). V was clipped by 1 base and J by 3 bases, with 24 bases between them. CDR1 SGHTA and CDR2 FQGNSA come from the germline V gene. The CDR3 covers 19 residues.

V usage is TRBV27 and J usage is TRBJ2-1; the match to TRBD2 covers 9 bases. The CDR3 is 15 amino acids. V lost 7 bases and J lost 6; bases outside the gene matches: 10. The germline V gene has CDR1 MNHEY and CDR2 SMNVEV (reference sequence). This chain's CDR3 is CASTLGSGGINEQFF. CDR3 coding DNA: TGTGCCAGCACCTTAGGGAGCGGGGGGATCAATGAGCAGTTCTTC.

This chain connects TRBV6-5 to TRBJ1-1; 7 bases map to TRBD1. Germline V gene lookup returns CDR1 MNHEY and CDR2 SVGAGI. The CDR3 has 12 amino acids. Trimming at V came to 4 bases and at J to 7 bases, leaving 3 bases not matched to a gene. The CDR3: CASSSQGFEAFF. The DNA of the CDR3 is TGTGCCAGCAGTTCACAGGGGTTTGAAGCTTTCTTT.

The chain is built from TRBV19 and TRBJ2-5, with a weak D call TRBD1 (6 bases). The CDR3 extends over 14 amino acids. The V end was cut by 4 bases, the J end by 4 bases, with 13 bases between. Germline V gene sequence: CDR1 LNHDA, CDR2 SQIVND (reference sequence). As DNA, the CDR3 is TGTGCCAGTAGTAAGATAGGGGGAGCAGAGACCCAGTACTTC. Encoded protein: CASSKIGGAETQYF.

The rearrangement joins TRBV19 to TRBJ1-5, with 8 bases aligning to TRBD1. This CDR3 comprises 18 residues. CDR1 is LNHDA, CDR2 SQIVND, per germline (reference sequence). The V gene end was trimmed by 7 bases and the J gene end by 0 bases; junction bases not matched to a gene: 14. The CDR3 DNA sequence: TGTGCCAGTACCCAATCCCTTTGGACAGGGCGTAGCAATCAGCCCCAGCATTTT. It specifies CASTQSLWTGRSNQPQHF. The complete variable domain, with remaining parts taken from reference TRBV19 and TRBJ1-5, reads DGGITQSPKYLFRKEGQNVTLSCEQNLNHDAMYWYRQDPGQGLRLIYYSQIVNDFQKGDIAEGYSVSREKKESFPLTVTSAQKNPTAFYLCASTQSLWTGRSNQPQHFGDGTRLSIL.

This chain joins TRBV5-1 and TRBJ1-1; 8 nucleotides match TRBD1. CDR1 is SGHRS, CDR2 YFSETQ, per germline. J lost 9 bases, V lost 3 bases, and 4 bases had no gene match. The CDR3 has 12 residues. CDR3 loop: CASSYGQGQAFF. Here the CDR3 DNA reads TGCGCCAGCAGCTATGGACAGGGCCAAGCTTTCTTT.

The chain has TRBV5-6 and TRBJ2-1; unclear D gene. Trimming pared 2 bases from V and 3 bases from J, leaving 12 bases between. The germline V gene has CDR1 SGHDT and CDR2 YYEEEE. The CDR3 spans 15 residues. CDR3 loop: CASSFYLPGYNEQFF. The CDR3 DNA follows: TGTGCCAGCAGCTTTTATCTCCCCGGCTACAATGAGCAGTTCTTC.

V usage is TRBV6-5 and J usage is TRBJ2-7; TRBD2 might be the D (6 bases). V was shortened by 0 bases and J by 0 bases, with 12 bases between the two germline ends. The CDR3 is made up of 16 amino acids. The germline CDR1 and CDR2 sequences are MNHEY and SVGAGI. The CDR3 DNA is TGTGCCAGCAGTTACTCGCCGGGCGGGGTCTCCTACGAGCAGTACTTC. It yields the protein CASSYSPGGVSYEQYF.

The chain links TRBV7-2 to TRBJ1-1; 9 nucleotides line up with TRBD1. Germline CDR1 SGHTA, CDR2 FQGNSA. With 5 bases clipped from V and 3 bases from J, the junction kept 7 bases outside the gene matches. This CDR3 is built from 15 residues. CDR3 region: CASSLSTGGYTEAFF. Written as DNA, the CDR3 is TGTGCCAGCAGCCTATCGACAGGGGGGTACACTGAAGCTTTCTTT.

This chain links TRBV14 with TRBJ1-2; the D gene is possibly TRBD1 (5 bases). The CDR3 is made up of 15 amino acids. V was pared by 4 bases and J by 5 bases, with 17 bases between. Per the germline V gene, CDR1 is SGHDN and CDR2 is FVKESK. The CDR3 reads CASSRERGERYGYTF. The CDR3 region has the DNA TGTGCCAGCAGCCGCGAGCGGGGGGAGCGTTATGGCTACACCTTC.

V usage is TRBV10-3 and J usage is TRBJ2-2; D possibly corresponds to TRBD2 (5 bases). The CDR3 has 13 residues. With 3 bases removed from V and 4 bases from J, the gap between germline ends came to 6 bases. The germline V gene has CDR1 ENHRY and CDR2 SYGVKD. The chain's CDR3 is CAISETSTGELFF. The CDR3, as DNA: TGTGCCATCAGTGAAACTAGCACCGGGGAGCTGTTTTTT.

This chain links TRBV28 with TRBJ1-6, with 7 bases that match TRBD1. The junction had 15 bases not matched to a gene; V was cut back by 5 bases and J by 8 bases. The CDR3 runs to 17 residues. Germline loops: CDR1 MDHEN, CDR2 SYDVKM. CDR3 sequence (DNA): TGTGCCAGCAGTCCGGTCCCTACAGGGGACTGGTATTCACCCCTCCACTTT. Amino acid sequence: CASSPVPTGDWYSPLHF.

This chain joins TRBV19 and TRBJ1-2, with TRBD1 as a possible D gene (6 bases). Trimming pared 6 bases from V and 4 bases from J, leaving 30 bases between. CDR1 is LNHDA and CDR2 is SQIVND in the germline V gene (reference sequence). The CDR3 runs 19 residues. The CDR3 nucleotides read TGTGCCAGTAGAGGTCCCTCAAGGGGGAAATCCTCCCGTATCTATGGCTACACCTTC. Its protein is CASRGPSRGKSSRIYGYTF.

The CDR3 loop reads CASSLEGQGVRQPQHF. CDR3 DNA: TGTGCCAGCAGTTTAGAAGGACAGGGCGTGAGGCAGCCCCAGCATTTT. The gene calls are TRBV28 and TRBJ1-5, with TRBD1 identical over 8 bases. Germline V gene sequence: CDR1 MDHEN, CDR2 SYDVKM. Trimming cost V 2 bases and J 7 bases; bases outside gene matches: 10. The CDR3 extends over 16 amino acids.

The rearrangement links TRBV4-3 to TRBJ1-1; D is unresolved. The germline CDR1 and CDR2 sequences are LGHNA and YSLEER. Trimming cost V 3 bases and J 0 bases, with 14 bases left between them. This CDR3 is 16 amino acids long. The CDR3, as DNA: TGCGCCAGCAGCCAGGATACAGCCTCAATGAACACTGAAGCTTTCTTT. Translating it yields CASSQDTASMNTEAFF.